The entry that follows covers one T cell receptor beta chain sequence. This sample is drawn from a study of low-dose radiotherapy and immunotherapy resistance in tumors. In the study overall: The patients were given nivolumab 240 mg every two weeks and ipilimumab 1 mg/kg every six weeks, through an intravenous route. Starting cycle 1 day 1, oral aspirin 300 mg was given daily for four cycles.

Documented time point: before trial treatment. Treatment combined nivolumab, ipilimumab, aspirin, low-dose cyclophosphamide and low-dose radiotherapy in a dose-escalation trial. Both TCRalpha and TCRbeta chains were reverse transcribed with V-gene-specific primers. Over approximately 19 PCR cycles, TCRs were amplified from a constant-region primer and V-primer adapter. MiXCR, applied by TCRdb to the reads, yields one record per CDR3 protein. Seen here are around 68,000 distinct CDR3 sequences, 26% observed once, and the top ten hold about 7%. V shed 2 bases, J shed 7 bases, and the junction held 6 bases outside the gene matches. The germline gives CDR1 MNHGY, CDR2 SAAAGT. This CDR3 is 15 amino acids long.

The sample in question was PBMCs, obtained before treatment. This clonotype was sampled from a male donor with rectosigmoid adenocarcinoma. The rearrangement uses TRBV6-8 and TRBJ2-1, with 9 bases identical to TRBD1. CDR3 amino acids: CASSYPGTGMNEQFF. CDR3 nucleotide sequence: TGTGCCAGCAGTTACCCTGGGACAGGGATGAATGAGCAGTTCTTC.